Included here is one T cell receptor (beta chain) sequence, with context. The antigen is not known. The CDR3 runs 16 residues. Germline V lookup: CDR1 SGHTA, CDR2 FQGNSA. Trimming shortened V by 7 bases and J by 7 bases, and 23 bases separated the two germline ends. This sample stems from a study of chemoradiotherapy in HPV16-positive cancers. Whole-study context: A couple of HPV16-positive patients' cells yielded candidate HPV-specific clones and common motifs. Overall study findings and caveats: Non-HPV-specific T cells did not expand in tumors during treatment, whereas candidate HPV-specific clones and E7-related motifs did.

Samples were taken several times over chemoradiotherapy. Sequenced by immunoSEQ multiplex PCR; TCRdb stores in-frame clones only, minus some. This table has about 12,000 clones, about nine tenths appearing once. The origin of this receptor is a human donor with HPV-associated anogenital cancer. The material was blood, obtained from a patient who underwent chemoradiotherapy. The V and J genes are TRBV7-2 and TRBJ2-1; the D gene is possibly TRBD2 (7 bases). CDR3 DNA sequence: TGTGCCAGCACCCTCGGAGGGGGGGGGCCTCGGAATGAGCAGTTCTTC. Translated: CASTLGGGGPRNEQFF.